Following are 28 T cell receptor beta chains from one sample sequenced in a study of T cells in Graves' hyperthyroidism and ophthalmopathy. Using RNA transcripts as the source, TCR beta CDR3 regions were amplified. Primed by the HTBI set, a first-round RT-PCR was run on the TCR CDR3. Each CDR3 protein gets one entry after TCRdb re-called the multiplex PCR reads with MiXCR. The data hold a few hundred thousand distinct CDR3 sequences, with around a sixth observed a single time. The specimen was blood. These receptors were collected from a man aged 18-30 years with Graves' ophthalmopathy.

This clonotype turned up a few times. The rearrangement uses TRBV10-2 and TRBJ1-1; D perhaps matches TRBD1 (5 bases). From germline, CDR1 is WSHSY and CDR2 SAAADI. The CDR3 spans 13 residues. The CDR3 coding sequence is TGCGCTGCTCAGGGTACCGGGAACACTGAAGCTTTCTTT. It codes for CAAQGTGNTEAFF.

This clonotype was recorded at least ten times. The genes are TRBV3-1 and TRBJ1-4; D unresolved. This CDR3 contains 11 residues. The V and J ends lost 6 bases and 13 bases respectively, with 12 bases between them. Germline V CDR1 and CDR2: LGHDT, YNNKEL (reference sequence). CDR3 protein: CASRGASRLFF. The CDR3 coding sequence is TGTGCCAGCAGAGGTGCCTCAAGACTGTTTTTT.

The gene calls are TRBV6-2 or TRBV6-3 and TRBJ2-7; D is tentatively TRBD1 or TRBD2 (6 bases each). Deletions cut 2 bases from V and 6 bases from J, with 14 bases between. The germline V gene encodes CDR1 MNHEY and CDR2 SVGEGT. The CDR3 is 14 residues long. The CDR3: CASSYGGRGGEQYF. The DNA for the CDR3 is TGTGCCAGCAGTTACGGGGGGCGGGGTGGCGAGCAGTACTTC.

At least ten counts were recorded for this clonotype. The chain carries TRBV28 and TRBJ2-1; 8 nucleotides agree with TRBD1. Germline V gene data show CDR1 as MDHEN and CDR2 as SYDVKM. Trimming took 2 bases from V and 3 from J; bases not matched to a gene: 6. The CDR3 is 16 residues long. In DNA, the CDR3 is TGTGCCAGCAGTTTAGAGACAGGGGCTTTCTACAATGAGCAGTTCTTC. Translated: CASSLETGAFYNEQFF.

This clonotype was seen only a few times. The chain links TRBV20-1 to TRBJ1-1; TRBD1 might be the D (5 bases). V was shortened by 6 bases and J by 4 bases, with 9 bases between the two germline ends. CDR3 length equals 11 residues. CDR1 DFQATT and CDR2 SNEGSKA come from the germline V gene (reference sequence). The CDR3 region is CSAPRATEAFF. The CDR3 bases are TGCAGTGCCCCCAGGGCCACTGAAGCTTTCTTT.

This clonotype was seen ten or more times. This chain uses TRBV12-3 or TRBV12-4 with TRBJ2-7, with D possibly being TRBD2 (7 bases). The CDR3 length is 14 residues. The V and J ends lost 1 base and 3 bases respectively, with 10 bases between them. The CDR3 sequence is CASSLGRGGYEQYF. CDR3 in DNA: TGTGCCAGCAGTTTAGGTAGGGGGGGCTACGAGCAGTACTTC.

In this sample, this clonotype turned up many times. The genes are TRBV2 and TRBJ1-2; 7 bases line up with TRBD1. Germline CDR1 and CDR2: SNHLY and FYNNEI. CDR3 length equals 16 residues. V shed 3 bases, J shed 0 bases, and the junction held 7 bases outside the gene matches. The CDR3 reads CASSDVLGGANYGYTF. The CDR3 nucleotides are TGTGCCAGCAGTGACGTTTTAGGGGGCGCTAACTATGGCTACACCTTC.

This clonotype was seen a handful of times. The rearrangement links TRBV28 to TRBJ2-7, with TRBD2 identical over 7 bases. Germline loops: CDR1 MDHEN, CDR2 SYDVKM. Trimming took 6 bases from V and 0 from J; bases not matched to a gene: 11. The CDR3 sequence is 16 residues long. CDR3 in amino acids: CASSKGWGGGSYEQYF. CDR3 nucleotide sequence: TGTGCCAGCAGCAAAGGGTGGGGCGGGGGCTCCTACGAGCAGTACTTC.

This clonotype has at least ten counts. The genes are TRBV11-1 and TRBJ2-3, with a possible D match to TRBD1 (5 bases). The CDR3 consists of 13 residues. Looked up from germline, CDR1 is SGHAT and CDR2 is FQDESV (reference sequence). The germline V and J ends were trimmed by 7 bases and 2 bases, with 10 bases remaining between them. The CDR3 coding sequence is TGTGCCAGCACACAGGTGGTCACAGATACGCAGTATTTT. Protein: CASTQVVTDTQYF.

This clonotype has at least ten counts. The V gene is TRBV20-1, the J gene TRBJ2-3; possibly TRBD1 for D (7 bases). The CDR3 is 14 amino acids. V shed 1 base and J shed 5 bases, with 13 bases lying between them. CDR1 is DFQATT and CDR2 is SNEGSKA in the germline V gene (reference sequence). The CDR3 is CSARVAGGKDTQYF. As DNA, the CDR3 is TGCAGTGCTAGAGTGGCAGGGGGGAAAGATACGCAGTATTTT.

This clonotype was observed once. A much larger clone lies one base from this, so it may be a read error. This sequence joins TRBV5-6 and TRBJ1-1; no definite D call. The germline V gene encodes CDR1 SGHDT and CDR2 YYEEEE. The V end was cut by 7 bases, the J end by 5 bases, with 18 bases between. The length of the CDR3 is 14 residues. CDR3 sequence: CASLTLLSRTEAFF. The CDR3, as DNA: TGTGCCAGCTTAACCCTCTTGAGCCGGACTGAAGCTTTCTTT.

With regard to this clonotype: This may be a read error: a much more frequent sequence differs by one nucleotide. The V call is TRBV9, the J call TRBJ2-7, with D perhaps being TRBD1 or TRBD2 (5 bases each). The CDR3 spans 15 residues. Germline V gives CDR1 SGDLS, CDR2 YYNGEE. The CDR3 region has the DNA TGTGCCAGCAGCGGAGGGGCAGCCGGCCCCTACGGGCAGTACTTC. This encodes CASSGGAAGPYGQYF.

The chain links TRBV6-1 to TRBJ1-5; the D is unclear. This CDR3 is 11 amino acids long. Germline CDR1 reads MNHNS; CDR2 reads SASEGT. V lost 6 bases and J lost 4, with 4 bases in between. CDR3: CASRGNQPQHF. The CDR3 DNA sequence: TGTGCCAGCAGAGGTAATCAGCCCCAGCATTTT.

Many counts were recorded for this clonotype. The chain links TRBV7-3 to TRBJ2-2; no firm D call. CDR1 is SGHTA, CDR2 FQGTGA, per germline. This CDR3 comprises 16 residues. V lost 5 bases and J lost 1, with 14 bases in between. CDR3 coding DNA: TGTGCCAGCAGCCCAGCCAGGACGGAGAACACCGGGGAGCTGTTTTTT. It specifies CASSPARTENTGELFF. Drawing the rest from reference TRBV7-3 and TRBJ2-2, the complete variable domain is GAGVSQTPSNKVTEKGKYVELRCDPISGHTALYWYRQSLGQGPEFLIYFQGTGAADDSGLPNDRFFAVRPEGSVSTLKIQRTERGDSAVYLCASSPARTENTGELFFGEGSRLTVL.

This clonotype was counted a few times. The V and J genes are TRBV2 and TRBJ2-1; D ambiguous. The ends were cut back, 7 bases at V and 7 bases at J, with 5 bases in the middle. CDR1 is SNHLY, CDR2 FYNNEI, per germline. The CDR3 has 10 residues. The CDR3 DNA follows: TGTGCCAGCACAGTGAATGAGCAGTTCTTC. Amino acid sequence: CASTVNEQFF. The full variable domain, rest sourced from reference TRBV2 and TRBJ2-1, is EPEVTQTPSHQVTQMGQEVILRCVPISNHLYFYWYRQILGQKVEFLVSFYNNEISEKSEIFDDQFSVERPDGSNFTLKIRSTKLEDSAMYFCASTVNEQFFGPGTRLTVL.

This rearrangement joins TRBV2 to TRBJ1-5; 8 bases map to TRBD1. CDR1 is SNHLY, CDR2 FYNNEI, per germline. The CDR3 runs 16 residues. The V gene end was trimmed by 5 bases and the J gene end by 1 base; junction bases not matched to a gene: 7. The CDR3 DNA is TGTGCCAGCAGTACAGGACAGGGTGGGAGCAATCAGCCCCAGCATTTT. Encoded protein: CASSTGQGGSNQPQHF.

As to this clonotype: A much larger clone is a single base away; this may be a read error. This chain links TRBV5-1 with TRBJ2-2; TRBD2 matches at 9 bases. Germline V lookup: CDR1 SGHRS, CDR2 YFSETQ. There are 14 residues in the CDR3. In DNA, the CDR3 is TGCGCCAGCCAGAGCGGGGGGATCTTCGGGGAGCTGTCTTTT. Amino acid sequence: CASQSGGIFGELSF.

This clonotype came up many times. DNA for the CDR3: TGCAGCGTGGGCGAGGGTGTAGTTCTCGACTATGGCTACACCTTC. Protein sequence: CSVGEGVVLDYGYTF. The genes are TRBV29-1 and TRBJ1-2; D is uncertain. CDR3 length: 15 amino acids. The V gene's germline CDR1 is SQVTM and CDR2 ANQGSEA. Trimming removed 6 bases at V and 3 bases at J, with 20 bases between.

This clonotype was seen repeatedly, ten times or more. V usage is TRBV12-3 or TRBV12-4 and J usage is TRBJ2-1; 9 bases align to TRBD2. After removal of 5 bases from V and 7 bases from J, the junction contained 9 bases not matched to a gene. The CDR3 loop spans 15 amino acids. CDR3 sequence: CASSHMTSGANEQFF. The CDR3 DNA reads TGTGCCAGCAGTCACATGACTAGCGGAGCTAATGAGCAGTTCTTC.

V gene TRBV18 combines with J gene TRBJ1-1; D might be TRBD1 (5 bases). The CDR3 is made up of 16 amino acids. V was cut by 1 base and J by 0 bases, with 12 bases left in between. CDR1 is KGHSH, CDR2 LQKENI, per germline. As DNA, the CDR3 is TGTGCCAGCTCACCACGCCCAGGGCACATGAACACTGAAGCTTTCTTT. This gives the protein CASSPRPGHMNTEAFF.

To note about this clonotype: It may be a read error: a sequence one base away is much more abundant. This chain uses TRBV10-3 with TRBJ2-7, with 9 bases matching TRBD2. The V gene end was trimmed by 4 bases and the J gene end by 7 bases; junction bases not matched to a gene: 8. Germline V gene data show CDR1 as ENHRY and CDR2 as SYGVKD. The CDR3 is 14 amino acids. The DNA of the CDR3 is TGTGCCATCAGTGGGACTAGCGAGTCGGGGGAGCAGTACTTC. Its protein product is CAISGTSESGEQYF.

This clonotype turned up a few times. The gene calls are TRBV19 and TRBJ2-1; TRBD1 or TRBD2 may be the D gene (5 bases each). Between the trimmed V and J ends, which lost 6 bases and 0 bases, there was a span of 12 bases. The CDR3 runs 15 residues. The germline V gene has CDR1 LNHDA and CDR2 SQIVND (reference sequence). The CDR3 DNA reads TGTGCCAGTAGGTTGGGACGGAGCTCCTACAATGAGCAGTTCTTC. Protein sequence: CASRLGRSSYNEQFF. Full variable domain (rest looked up from reference TRBV19 and TRBJ2-1): DGGITQSPKYLFRKEGQNVTLSCEQNLNHDAMYWYRQDPGQGLRLIYYSQIVNDFQKGDIAEGYSVSREKKESFPLTVTSAQKNPTAFYLCASRLGRSSYNEQFFGPGTRLTVL.

Regarding this clonotype: It may be a read error: a sequence one base away is much more abundant. The chain recombines TRBV29-1 with TRBJ1-1, with D tentatively TRBD1 (5 bases). Germline loops: CDR1 SQVTM, CDR2 ANQGSEA. With 4 bases removed from V and 4 bases from J, the gap between germline ends came to 13 bases. CDR3 length: 13 amino acids. For the CDR3, the DNA is TGCAGCGTTGTGGGGGACGGGGGCACTGAAGCTTTCTTT. Translated: CSVVGDGGTEAFF.

The V gene is TRBV6-1, the J gene TRBJ1-1; maybe TRBD1 (5 bases). V lost 7 bases and J 10 bases, leaving 19 bases between the germline ends. Germline CDR1 and CDR2: MNHNS and SASEGT. The CDR3 is made up of 13 amino acids. The CDR3 bases are TGTGCCAGCACCTCGGGGGGTAACCCGAGAGCTTTCTTT. Its translation is CASTSGGNPRAFF.

This clonotype was seen many times. The chain joins TRBV28 to TRBJ1-2; no definite D call. From germline, CDR1 is MDHEN and CDR2 SYDVKM. This CDR3 comprises 15 residues. The V end lost 3 bases, the J end lost 3 bases, and 14 bases lay between the germline ends. CDR3 protein: CASSLLGSHYYGYTF. The CDR3 DNA reads as TGTGCCAGCAGTTTGTTGGGGTCCCACTACTATGGCTACACCTTC.

This clonotype was counted between two and nine times. The chain joins TRBV27 to TRBJ2-2, with a weak D call TRBD1 (5 bases). This CDR3 region has 18 residues. Deletions cut 3 bases from V and 0 bases from J, with 17 bases between. Germline values: CDR1 MNHEY, CDR2 SMNVEV (reference sequence). As DNA, the CDR3 is TGTGCCAGCAGTTTGGTTTGGGGCCTACGTTCGAACACCGGGGAGCTGTTTTTT. Translation gives CASSLVWGLRSNTGELFF.

The gene calls are TRBV4-3 and TRBJ1-4; the D is unclear. CDR3 length: 16 amino acids. The V gene lost 0 bases and the J gene lost 2 bases, with 10 bases spanning the gap. In germline, CDR1 is LGHNA, CDR2 YSLEER. The DNA of the CDR3 is TGCGCCAGCAGCCAAGACCTGACGGCCACTAATGAAAAACTGTTTTTT. Its protein product is CASSQDLTATNEKLFF.

This chain's CDR3 is CASSSQGGDYGYTF. CDR3 DNA sequence: TGTGCCAGCAGTTCACAGGGGGGGGACTATGGCTACACCTTC. V and J are TRBV12-3 or TRBV12-4 and TRBJ1-2; 8 nucleotides line up with TRBD1. This CDR3 comprises 14 residues. V lost 4 bases, J lost 3 bases, and 4 bases stayed unmatched.